This passage covers 9 T cell receptor beta chains from one sample sequenced in a study of cytomegalovirus exposure and HLA in healthy donors. PCR primers comprised 60 Vbeta and 13 Jbeta primers. This table comes from immunoSEQ multiplex PCR, and its TCRdb copy is limited to in-frame clones, with some not included. The data contain more than 95,000 clones, 83% of them singletons. Sequenced: PBMCs. The origin of the receptors is a man aged 18 to 30 in good health and CMV-seropositive.

This chain links TRBV6-5 with TRBJ2-5; TRBD2 is a possible D gene (5 bases). Deletions cut 0 bases from V and 5 bases from J, with 13 bases between. The CDR3 is 15 residues long. Germline V gene sequence: CDR1 MNHEY, CDR2 SVGAGI. The CDR3 DNA follows: TGTGCCAGCAGTTACTCGTCGGCCCGGGATGAGACCCAGTACTTC. Protein sequence: CASSYSSARDETQYF.

V is TRBV5-6 and J is TRBJ2-6, with a tentative D call TRBD1 (5 bases). Germline loops: CDR1 SGHDT, CDR2 YYEEEE. The V end was cut by 3 bases, the J end by 1 base, with 8 bases between. The CDR3 is 15 residues long. The CDR3 sequence is CASSSRGSGANVLTF. CDR3 coding DNA: TGTGCCAGCAGCTCAAGGGGTTCTGGGGCCAACGTCCTGACTTTC.

Regarding this clone: Other DNA sequences in the same sample also yield this CDR3. The genes are TRBV9 and TRBJ2-3, with a possible D match to TRBD2 (5 bases). Germline CDR1 SGDLS, CDR2 YYNGEE. The CDR3 runs 12 residues. With 0 bases removed from V and 6 bases from J, the gap between germline ends came to 5 bases. DNA for the CDR3: TGTGCCAGCAGCGTAGGAGGGGATACGCAGTATTTT. It is translated as CASSVGGDTQYF. Complete variable domain (other parts from reference TRBV9 and TRBJ2-3): DSGVTQTPKHLITATGQRVTLRCSPRSGDLSVYWYQQSLDQGLQFLIQYYNGEERAKGNILERFSAQQFPDLHSELNLSSLELGDSALYFCASSVGGDTQYFGPGTRLTVL.

The sample holds one count of this clone. The gene calls are TRBV4-1 and TRBJ2-3, with 15 bases matching TRBD2. Germline V gene sequence: CDR1 MGHRA, CDR2 YSYEKL. The CDR3 spans 18 residues. V lost 1 base to trimming and J lost 6 bases; unmatched junction nucleotides: 8. The DNA for the CDR3 is TGCGCCAGCAGCCAAGTCACCCCGGGACTAGCGGGGGGTGATACGCAGTATTTT. Translated, it gives CASSQVTPGLAGGDTQYF.

The chain uses TRBV9 and TRBJ2-6, with D possibly TRBD2 on 6 matching bases. Trimming shortened V by 4 bases and J by 2 bases, and 16 bases separated the two germline ends. CDR1 and CDR2 from the germline V gene are SGDLS and YYNGEE. The CDR3 sequence is 17 residues long. The DNA of the CDR3 is TGTGCCAGCAGCCCCGGAGGGAAAGGGCCTGGGGCCAACGTCCTGACTTTC. It yields the protein CASSPGGKGPGANVLTF.

The CDR3: CASSRGGLDGNTIYF. In nucleotides, the CDR3 is TGCGCCAGCAGCCGGGGGGGTCTAGATGGAAACACCATATATTTT. The gene calls are TRBV4-1 and TRBJ1-3, with D possibly TRBD1 on 5 matching bases. Deletions cut 4 bases from V and 3 bases from J, with 13 bases between. CDR1 and CDR2 from the germline V gene are MGHRA and YSYEKL. The CDR3 is 15 residues long.

The chain links TRBV29-1 to TRBJ1-1, with D unresolved. The germline gives CDR1 SQVTM, CDR2 ANQGSEA. The CDR3 is 14 residues long. V lost 6 bases, J lost 3 bases, and 17 bases lay in between. CDR3 region: CSVLSPPGDTEAFF. Here the CDR3 DNA reads TGCAGCGTCCTATCCCCCCCCGGAGACACTGAAGCTTTCTTT.

Only a few counts were recorded for this clone. The V and J genes are TRBV19 and TRBJ1-1; 7 bases are a match to TRBD1. Germline V CDR1 and CDR2: LNHDA, SQIVND (reference sequence). The V gene end was trimmed by 4 bases and the J gene end by 4 bases; junction bases not matched to a gene: 3. The CDR3 contains 13 residues. DNA for the CDR3: TGTGCCAGTAGTACCGCAGGGGGCACTGAAGCTTTCTTT. Protein sequence: CASSTAGGTEAFF. The full variable domain, its missing parts supplied by reference TRBV19 and TRBJ1-1, is DGGITQSPKYLFRKEGQNVTLSCEQNLNHDAMYWYRQDPGQGLRLIYYSQIVNDFQKGDIAEGYSVSREKKESFPLTVTSAQKNPTAFYLCASSTAGGTEAFFGQGTRLTVV.

This clone was seen a single time. This rearrangement joins TRBV27 to TRBJ2-2; D is uncertain. The CDR3 has 14 amino acids. V was pared by 5 bases and J by 1 base, with 8 bases between. CDR1 MNHEY and CDR2 SMNVEV come from the germline V gene (reference sequence). The chain's CDR3 is CASSQRQNTGELFF. The CDR3 region has the DNA TGTGCCAGCAGTCAGAGACAGAACACCGGGGAGCTGTTTTTT.